This T cell receptor (beta chain) was observed in a study of CD4+ T cells in melanoma. For this clone: Its antigen is unknown.

The V gene end was trimmed by 3 bases and the J gene end by 4 bases; junction bases not matched to a gene: 3. The CDR3 covers 15 residues. Germline lookup yields CDR1 LGHDT and CDR2 YNNKEL (reference sequence). Findings of the study overall: Neoantigen-specific CD4+ T cells in melanoma reportedly had diverse differentiation states. A reported correlation linked neoantigen-specific CD4+ T cells to CD8+, macrophage and B cell function.

This table comes from immunoSEQ multiplex PCR, and its TCRdb copy is limited to in-frame clones, with some not included. The sample records 6,000 to 8,500 clones, approximately 66% being singletons. The J gene is TRBJ2-2, the V gene TRBV3-1 (or the pseudogene TRBV3-2); 9 positions match TRBD2. Sequenced material: cells from a culture (not recorded whether cultured in vitro). This receptor was taken from a human donor with melanoma. CDR3 nucleotides: TGTGCCAGCAGCCAGGGGCGGGGGGGCACCGGGGAGCTGTTTTTT. Amino acid sequence: CASSQGRGGTGELFF.